This TCR beta chain is from a study of spatial heterogeneity in lung cancer. Background on the study: Each time, sequencing found more beta-chain sequences than alpha-chain sequences. The average count in raw reads for each unique TCR and UMI combination exceeded nine appearances.

This clonotype was seen many times. Its target is not known. Compared with germline, one end of the junction differs, possibly owing to a read error. A unique molecular identifier was attached to every TCR cDNA molecule. TCRdb processed the 5' RACE reads anew with MiXCR; each CDR3 protein has one entry. The top ten hold under 7.5% of the sample, which has about 75,000 distinct CDR3 sequences, less than 15% seen once. The CDR3 sequence is 12 residues long. Germline V gene data show CDR1 as MNHEY and CDR2 as SVGEGT. General study findings and limits: Blood showed ubiquitous tumor TCRs more often at resection than at routine follow-up.

The time point was: sample taken at primary tumor resection. Unsorted whole RNA samples from tumor, nontumor lung or frozen PBMC were sequenced. The V gene is TRBV6-2 or TRBV6-3, the J gene TRBJ2-3; D is ambiguous. The sequence was collected from a male donor with early-stage non-small cell lung cancer. Specimen: PBMCs, collected at surgery. DNA for the CDR3: TGTGCCAGCAGTCCACGCACAGTTACGCAGTATTTT. Translated, it gives CASSPRTVTQYF.